This T cell receptor beta chain is drawn from a study of T cells in Graves' hyperthyroidism and ophthalmopathy. Findings of the study overall: Onset of ophthalmopathy came a median 6.5 months after the model predicted it.

With respect to this clonotype: Antigen specificity is unknown.

In germline, CDR1 is MNHEY, CDR2 SMNVEV (reference sequence). This CDR3 spans 15 amino acids. V shed 6 bases and J shed 7 bases, with 19 bases lying between them. TCR beta CDR3 regions were amplified from RNA transcripts. The primer set for the first-round RT-PCR of the TCR CDR3 was HTBI. TCRdb used MiXCR to reprocess the multiplex PCR reads, holding one entry per CDR3 protein. Here the sample spans 500,000 to 750,000 distinct CDR3 sequences, around 16% being singletons. The chain recombines TRBV27 with TRBJ1-5; D unclear. This clonotype was obtained from a young woman with Graves' hyperthyroidism. The source material was blood. The CDR3 here is CASSLRLGIGQPQHF. CDR3 nucleotide sequence: TGTGCCAGCAGCCTAAGGTTGGGCATAGGGCAGCCCCAGCATTTT.